This T cell receptor beta chain was captured in a study of T cells after yellow fever vaccination. One entry per CDR3 protein, called by TCRdb with MiXCR from the 5' RACE reads. The sample records a few hundred thousand distinct CDR3 sequences, roughly 8.4% being singletons. The CDR3 contains 15 residues. V was shortened by 7 bases and J by 6 bases, with 19 bases between the two germline ends. This TCR was sampled from a man between 18 and 29 years old who received the YFV17D yellow fever vaccine. Sequencing used PBMCs, obtained about 49 days after the first yellow fever vaccination. This chain uses TRBV12-3 or TRBV12-4 with TRBJ1-5; no definite D call. CDR3 region: CASTDAGNVGQPQHF. CDR3 coding DNA: TGTGCCAGCACAGATGCCGGGAACGTAGGTCAGCCCCAGCATTTT.